This T cell receptor beta chain is from a study of control samples from healthy donors and cancer patients. Measured with immunoSEQ multiplex PCR; TCRdb has only the in-frame clones, and not every one. This sample carries about 180,000 clones, more than 85% of them seen once, and the ten largest clones take 2% to 2.5%. The CDR3 loop spans 13 amino acids. The germline V gene has CDR1 SGHRS and CDR2 YFSETQ. The ends were cut back, 2 bases at V and 0 bases at J, with 5 bases in the middle. The clonotype was recovered from a woman between 40 and 50 years old in good health. What was sequenced was blood. The J gene is TRBJ1-1, the V gene TRBV5-1; no clear D gene. The CDR3 DNA reads TGCGCCAGCAGCTTTAAAATGAACACTGAAGCTTTCTTT. Protein product: CASSFKMNTEAFF.